Listed below are T cell receptor beta chains from one sample, sequenced in a study of shared clonotypes between healthy human individuals. Clones were sequenced by immunoSEQ multiplex PCR, and TCRdb holds only the in-frame ones, with some missing. The data hold about 2.2 million clones, with 93% observed a single time. Material: naive CD8+ T cells from PBMCs. The receptors were sampled from a man between 18 and 29 years old in good health. Some clones in this sample may be carry-over from other donors' samples. The conserved cysteine and the conserved F or W are not part of the CDR3 here.

V gene: TRBV16; CDR3 protein: ASSQSLAGGGDEQY
V gene: TRBV4-3; CDR3 protein: ASSQENRGDRQY
V gene: TRBV9; CDR3 protein: ASSPGLVGSYNEQF
V gene: TRBV7-3; CDR3 protein: ASSLTTGVGETQY
V gene: TRBV2; CDR3 protein: AIGDRNYEQY
V gene: TRBV27; CDR3 protein: ASSLTLAGAYEQY
V gene: TRBV6-1; CDR3 protein: ASLGYFGNTIY
V gene: TRBV30; CDR3 protein: AWSHTSGSANEQF
V gene: TRBV6-1; CDR3 protein: ASSGRGGPYEQY
V gene: TRBV9; CDR3 protein: ASSFSGRAYNEQF
V gene: TRBV27; CDR3 protein: ASSRSRSHLTDTQY
V gene: TRBV7-9; CDR3 protein: ASSPGRGASEKLF
V gene: TRBV9; CDR3 protein: ASSVGWGTEGTEAF
V gene: TRBV5-5; CDR3 protein: ASSLRQGNTEAF
V gene: TRBV6-6; CDR3 protein: ASRGLAGGPNEQF
V gene: TRBV2; CDR3 protein: ASSDGLDEQF
V gene: TRBV19; CDR3 protein: ASSGRRAYEQY
V gene: TRBV4-1; CDR3 protein: ASTHHVSDEQF
V gene: TRBV7-8; CDR3 protein: ASSFEDSGAYEQY
V gene: TRBV6-5; CDR3 protein: ASRRDRGLYTEAF
V gene: TRBV6-6; CDR3 protein: ASNSGLLFHYEQY
V gene: TRBV9; CDR3 protein: ASSVAGTGGYEQY
V gene: TRBV28; CDR3 protein: ASSLLQRGAGTDGYT
V gene: TRBV6-1; CDR3 protein: ASSEPGGREGELF
V gene: TRBV27; CDR3 protein: ASSAGQGAYEQY
V gene: TRBV13; CDR3 protein: ASSFPLAFRNNEQF